What follows are 25 T cell receptor beta chains derived from one specimen sequenced in a study of blood T cell repertoires in COVID-19. The repertoire was sequenced with immunoSEQ multiplex PCR; TCRdb's copy has only in-frame clones and lacks some. The data contain approximately 280,000 clones, 70% to 90% of them singletons. The sample taken for sequencing was peripheral blood. The source is a man between 18 and 35 years old with active or convalescent COVID-19.

The rearrangement joins TRBV7-3 to TRBJ1-2; D not certain. Germline V gene sequence: CDR1 SGHTA, CDR2 FQGTGA. The V and J ends lost 2 bases and 6 bases respectively, with 16 bases between them. This CDR3 contains 15 residues. The CDR3 sequence: CASSLWADGSDGYTF. CDR3 DNA: TGTGCCAGCAGCTTATGGGCGGACGGTAGCGATGGCTACACCTTC.

The chain recombines TRBV24-1 with TRBJ2-2; 7 bases align to TRBD1. Trimming removed 4 bases from V and 9 bases from J; junction bases left unmatched: 7. The CDR3 runs to 14 residues. CDR1 is KGHDR, CDR2 SFDVKD, per germline. CDR3 bases: TGTGCCACCAGTGACCCTGACAGGGATCGGGAGCTGTTTTTT. As protein: CATSDPDRDRELFF.

The V and J genes are TRBV7-2 and TRBJ2-3, with D tentatively TRBD2 (7 bases). CDR1 is SGHTA and CDR2 is FQGNSA in the germline V gene. The CDR3 is 15 amino acids. Trimming stripped 4 bases from V and 4 bases from J, with 15 bases between. The DNA of the CDR3 is TGTGCCAGCAGCTCAGAGGGGGGGTTGGCAGATACGCAGTATTTT. Translating gives CASSSEGGLADTQYF.

The chain employs TRBV29-1 and TRBJ1-2; tentative D call: TRBD1 (6 bases). V gave up 4 bases and J gave up 6 bases, with 9 bases separating them. CDR3 length: 11 amino acids. Germline V gives CDR1 SQVTM, CDR2 ANQGSEA. CDR3 nucleotide sequence: TGCAGCGTTGGGAAGGGGGATGGCTACACCTTC. Translating it yields CSVGKGDGYTF.

The chain carries TRBV19 and TRBJ1-1, with D possibly TRBD1 on 6 matching bases. Germline V gene lookup returns CDR1 LNHDA and CDR2 SQIVND (reference sequence). With 0 bases removed from V and 6 bases from J, the gap between germline ends came to 14 bases. The CDR3 covers 15 residues. The CDR3 nucleotides are TGTGCCAGTAGTATAGACAGGGGAGCGGTCGCTGAAGCTTTCTTT. Its translation is CASSIDRGAVAEAFF.

CDR3 nucleotide sequence: TGTGCCAGCAGCTTAGCGCAAGCGGGTTACGGAGCTTTCTTT. As protein: CASSLAQAGYGAFF. The J gene is TRBJ1-1, the V gene TRBV7-9; no reliable D call. The CDR3 loop spans 14 amino acids. CDR1 is SEHNR and CDR2 is FQNEAQ in the germline V gene (reference sequence). V gave up 0 bases and J gave up 10 bases, with 15 bases separating them.

The J gene is TRBJ1-6, the V gene TRBV5-1, with 9 bases aligning to TRBD1. V lost 2 bases, J lost 7 bases, and 7 bases stayed unmatched. This CDR3 comprises 16 residues. Germline assignment: CDR1 SGHRS and CDR2 YFSETQ. The CDR3 protein is CASSFTDRGLNSPLHF. The CDR3 bases are TGCGCCAGCAGCTTTACGGACAGGGGTTTAAATTCACCCCTCCACTTT.

The V gene is TRBV6-1, the J gene TRBJ2-3; D is perhaps TRBD1 (5 bases). Germline V gene data show CDR1 as MNHNS and CDR2 as SASEGT. The CDR3 has 16 residues. V lost 4 bases and J 7 bases, leaving 21 bases between the germline ends. The CDR3 is CASSVSKGVPSHTQYF. The DNA for the CDR3 is TGTGCCAGCAGTGTCAGCAAAGGGGTCCCAAGTCATACGCAGTATTTT.

In this sample, this clone turned up a few times. This sequence joins TRBV27 and TRBJ1-1; D is uncertain. V was shortened by 9 bases and J by 0 bases, with 14 bases between the two germline ends. This CDR3 has 14 amino acids. Germline-derived CDR1 and CDR2 are MNHEY and SMNVEV (reference sequence). CDR3 sequence: CASRDWSVNTEAFF. DNA of the CDR3: TGTGCCAGTCGAGACTGGTCTGTGAACACTGAAGCTTTCTTT.

This clone was recorded once. The chain combines TRBV9 with TRBJ1-5; D is unclear. In germline, CDR1 is SGDLS, CDR2 YYNGEE. V was cut by 2 bases and J by 7 bases, with 10 bases left in between. This CDR3 has 13 residues. The CDR3 sequence: CASSVDMGQPQHF. In DNA form, the CDR3 reads TGTGCCAGCAGCGTTGACATGGGCCAGCCCCAGCATTTT.

The J gene is TRBJ2-7, the V gene TRBV7-2; unclear D gene. The CDR3 consists of 12 residues. V dropped 5 bases and J dropped 4 bases, with 9 bases sitting between them. Germline CDR1 and CDR2: SGHTA and FQGNSA. CDR3 nucleotides: TGTGCCAGCAGCCCATCCAATTACGAGCAGTACTTC. This encodes CASSPSNYEQYF.

The CDR3 DNA reads TGTGCCAGTAGTACCTCATCAAGGCTAGCGGGGTACACCGGGGAGCTGTTTTTT. It specifies CASSTSSRLAGYTGELFF. The genes are TRBV19 and TRBJ2-2; TRBD2 agrees at 9 bases. The germline CDR1 and CDR2 sequences are LNHDA and SQIVND (reference sequence). With 4 bases clipped from V and 3 bases from J, the junction kept 12 bases outside the gene matches. CDR3 length equals 18 residues.

The chain employs TRBV28 and TRBJ2-5, with 15 positions matching TRBD2. Trimming removed 7 bases from V and 5 bases from J; junction bases left unmatched: 8. CDR3 size: 16 residues. Germline lookup yields CDR1 MDHEN and CDR2 SYDVKM. The CDR3 spells CASTVGLAGGRETQYF. CDR3 DNA sequence: TGTGCCAGCACCGTGGGACTAGCGGGGGGCAGGGAGACCCAGTACTTC.

The chain recombines TRBV5-5 with TRBJ2-5, with TRBD1 matching over 8 bases. The junction had 12 bases not matched to a gene; V was cut back by 3 bases and J by 5 bases. The CDR3 is 16 amino acids. Germline V gives CDR1 SGHKS, CDR2 YYEKEE (reference sequence). The CDR3 region is CASSSPLDRGGETQYF. The CDR3 nucleotides are TGTGCCAGCAGCTCGCCACTCGACAGGGGTGGGGAGACCCAGTACTTC.

The chain employs TRBV5-5 and TRBJ1-1; D not certain. V shed 6 bases and J shed 6 bases, with 15 bases lying between them. CDR3 length: 13 residues. The germline gives CDR1 SGHKS, CDR2 YYEKEE (reference sequence). The CDR3 here is CASTTRGRAEAFF. The CDR3 DNA sequence: TGTGCCAGCACCACCAGAGGGAGGGCTGAAGCTTTCTTT.

The chain couples TRBV10-3 to TRBJ1-6; D uncertain. V gave up 6 bases and J gave up 8 bases, with 17 bases separating them. Germline CDR1 is ENHRY and CDR2 is SYGVKD. The CDR3 runs to 15 residues. For the CDR3, the DNA is TGTGCCATCAGCGATTCGATACCAGCGGATTCACCCCTCCACTTT. Translated, it gives CAISDSIPADSPLHF.

This rearrangement joins TRBV9 to TRBJ1-1, with D maybe TRBD1 (6 bases). CDR3 length equals 13 residues. The germline CDR1 and CDR2 sequences are SGDLS and YYNGEE. Trimming shortened V by 6 bases and J by 4 bases, and 13 bases separated the two germline ends. The CDR3 region is CASTPDSRTEAFF. CDR3 DNA: TGTGCCAGCACTCCGGACAGCCGCACTGAAGCTTTCTTT. Combining the CDR3 with reference TRBV9 and TRBJ1-1 gives the whole variable domain DSGVTQTPKHLITATGQRVTLRCSPRSGDLSVYWYQQSLDQGLQFLIQYYNGEERAKGNILERFSAQQFPDLHSELNLSSLELGDSALYFCASTPDSRTEAFFGQGTRLTVV.

The chain has TRBV5-6 and TRBJ1-3; 9 bases are shared with TRBD1. This CDR3 spans 15 amino acids. V was pared by 4 bases and J by 4 bases, with 6 bases of the junction left unmatched. Per the germline V gene, CDR1 is SGHDT and CDR2 is YYEEEE. The chain's CDR3 is CASSPGTGFGNTIYF. As DNA, the CDR3 is TGTGCCAGCAGCCCGGGGACAGGGTTCGGAAACACCATATATTTT.

CDR3 loop: CASSIAPGVGEQFF. CDR3 bases: TGTGCCAGTAGTATAGCCCCAGGGGTGGGTGAGCAGTTCTTC. The chain carries TRBV19 and TRBJ2-1; tentatively, D is TRBD1 (6 bases). The CDR3 extends over 14 amino acids. The ends were cut back, 1 base at V and 9 bases at J, with 13 bases in the middle. The V gene's germline CDR1 is LNHDA and CDR2 SQIVND (reference sequence).

The gene calls are TRBV19 and TRBJ2-5, with a weak D call TRBD1 (6 bases). This CDR3 contains 16 residues. Germline V lookup: CDR1 LNHDA, CDR2 SQIVND (reference sequence). V gave up 3 bases and J gave up 4 bases, with 18 bases separating them. DNA of the CDR3: TGTGCCAGTAGTATGTTGGGTCAGGGGTCCGGAGAGACCCAGTACTTC. Residues: CASSMLGQGSGETQYF. Variable domain in full (rest from reference TRBV19 and TRBJ2-5): DGGITQSPKYLFRKEGQNVTLSCEQNLNHDAMYWYRQDPGQGLRLIYYSQIVNDFQKGDIAEGYSVSREKKESFPLTVTSAQKNPTAFYLCASSMLGQGSGETQYFGPGTRLLVL.

The chain has TRBV6-6 and TRBJ2-5; D call uncertain. Trimming stripped 6 bases from V and 5 bases from J, with 7 bases between. The CDR3 is 11 residues long. Germline V gene lookup returns CDR1 MNHNY and CDR2 SVGAGI (reference sequence). The CDR3 coding sequence is TGTGCCAGCAGGTTCGGGGAGACCCAGTACTTC. This sequence encodes CASRFGETQYF.

The CDR3 nucleotides are TGTGCCAGCAGTGAGGCAGGGGGCCTCCCCGGGGAGCTGTTTTTT. This sequence encodes CASSEAGGLPGELFF. This sequence joins TRBV2 and TRBJ2-2; TRBD1 agrees at 8 bases. CDR1 is SNHLY and CDR2 is FYNNEI in the germline V gene. This CDR3 has 15 residues. V lost 3 bases to trimming and J lost 6 bases; unmatched junction nucleotides: 6.

This chain joins TRBV11-3 and TRBJ1-1; D possibly corresponds to TRBD1 (5 bases). Trimming left V 2 bases short and J 1 base short, with 5 bases between. The CDR3 extends over 13 amino acids. The germline V gene encodes CDR1 SGHNT and CDR2 YENEEA. The CDR3 loop is CASSLRGNTEAFF. The CDR3 nucleotides are TGTGCCAGCAGCTTAAGGGGGAACACTGAAGCTTTCTTT.

This clone was seen only a few times. V and J are TRBV12-5 and TRBJ1-5, with 9 nucleotides matching TRBD1. The germline V gene has CDR1 LGHNT and CDR2 FRNRAP. The length of the CDR3 is 16 residues. V gave up 4 bases and J gave up 6 bases; unmatched junction bases: 10. The CDR3 reads CASGSPRTGVFQPQHF. CDR3 bases: TGTGCTAGTGGTTCCCCTCGGACAGGGGTTTTTCAGCCCCAGCATTTT.

This chain links TRBV6-5 with TRBJ1-1; D unresolved. This CDR3 has 14 residues. Trimming shortened V by 1 base and J by 0 bases, and 6 bases separated the two germline ends. The germline CDR1 and CDR2 sequences are MNHEY and SVGAGI. The CDR3 sequence: CASSYLDMNTEAFF. DNA of the CDR3: TGTGCCAGCAGTTACTTAGACATGAACACTGAAGCTTTCTTT.